These T cell receptor beta chains were read from a single sample in a study of cytomegalovirus exposure and HLA in healthy donors. The data were produced by immunoSEQ multiplex PCR, yet TCRdb's version contains in-frame clones alone and is incomplete. Altogether about 120,000 clones are present, over 60% being singletons, with the ten largest covering around 4%. The sample consisted of PBMCs. The receptors here all came from a human donor in good health. CDR3s include the opening cysteine and the closing phenylalanine or tryptophan. The D gene is left open where the match is weak. The listing skips clone size in some rows; elsewhere it reads once, few, many or a size class.

v_call,j_call,d_call,clone_size,cdr3_nt,cdr3_aa
TRBV28,TRBJ1-5,TRBD1,-,TGTGCCACATCGACAGGGGAATTGGGTTATAGCAATCAGCCCCAGCATTTT,CATSTGELGYSNQPQHF
TRBV27,TRBJ2-1,TRBD2,few,TGTGCCAGCACTAGGTGGCAGAGCGGGAGGGCCGGGGGTGAGCAGTTCTTC,CASTRWQSGRAGGEQFF
TRBV4-2,TRBJ2-7,TRBD1,-,TGTGCCAGCAGACACGGGAGACAGGGGGACGAGCAGTACTTC,CASRHGRQGDEQYF
TRBV27,TRBJ2-5,-,-,TGTGCCGTAAAAGAGACCCAGTACTTC,CAVKETQYF
TRBV6-1,TRBJ1-2,TRBD1,-,TGTGCCACCCGACAGGGGTCCGGCTACACCTTC,CATRQGSGYTF
TRBV28,TRBJ2-5,-,-,TGTGCCAGCAGGGGGTACAGGAGTGGGGAGACCCAGTACTTC,CASRGYRSGETQYF
TRBV19,TRBJ2-7,TRBD1,-,TGTGCCAGTAGTGCGACCCGGGACAGCTACGAGCAGTACTTC,CASSATRDSYEQYF
TRBV7-8,TRBJ2-7,TRBD2,-,TGTGCCAGCAGCTTAAAGGGGCTAGCGGGATCCCCAACCTACGAGCAGTACTTC,CASSLKGLAGSPTYEQYF
TRBV29-1,TRBJ2-5,TRBD1,-,TGCAGCGTTGAGCAGGGGGCGGGAGAGACCCAGTACTTC,CSVEQGAGETQYF
TRBV18,TRBJ1-1,-,once,TGTGCCAGCTCACCACGCAGGGGAGGGACTGAAGCTTTCTTT,CASSPRRGGTEAFF
TRBV5-1,TRBJ1-1,-,-,TGCGCCAGCAGCTACGACTACCGACAGGCGACGAACACTGAAGCTTTCTTT,CASSYDYRQATNTEAFF
TRBV10-3,TRBJ1-1,TRBD1,-,TGTGCCATCAGTGGGGCACAGGGGCGAGGGAACACTGAAGCTTTCTTT,CAISGAQGRGNTEAFF
TRBV2,TRBJ2-2,-,-,TGTGCCAGCGAGGAGAAGCAGGGTCAATCGGGGGAGCTGTTTTTT,CASEEKQGQSGELFF
TRBV6-5,TRBJ1-2,TRBD1,-,TGTGCCAGCAGTTCCACCGCGACAGGGGACTATGGCTACACCTTC,CASSSTATGDYGYTF
TRBV11-2,TRBJ1-5,-,once,TGTGCCAGCAGCTTGATAGATCAGCCCCAGCATTTT,CASSLIDQPQHF
TRBV18,TRBJ2-5,TRBD2,few,TGTGCCAGCTCATCGCTCCTAGCGGTACAAGAGACCCAGTACTTC,CASSSLLAVQETQYF
TRBV6-1,TRBJ2-5,-,-,TGTGCCAGCACCTCCGGTGGTGGAGCGGGGACCCAGTACTTC,CASTSGGGAGTQYF
TRBV27,TRBJ2-6,TRBD1,-,TGTGCCAGCAGTTTATTGGACAGGGGGCCTGGGGCCAACGTCCTGACTTTC,CASSLLDRGPGANVLTF
TRBV18,TRBJ1-1,-,-,TGTGCCAGCTCACCTTCGGACAGAAACTGGAACACTGAAGCTTTCTTT,CASSPSDRNWNTEAFF
TRBV9,TRBJ1-1,-,-,TGTGCCAGCAGCGCAGAGGTCCTTCCCAACACTGAAGCTTTCTTT,CASSAEVLPNTEAFF
TRBV7-9,TRBJ2-5,TRBD1,few,TGTGCCAGCAGCCGACTACGACAGGGGGCGCAAGAGACCCAGTACTTC,CASSRLRQGAQETQYF
TRBV27,TRBJ1-4,-,-,TGTGCCAGCAGTCCCCGGGGGTCGGGGGAAAAACTGTTTTTT,CASSPRGSGEKLFF
TRBV10-3,TRBJ2-2,-,-,TGTGCCATCGGGGCCCCTGCCACCGGGGAGCTGTTTTTT,CAIGAPATGELFF
TRBV10-2,TRBJ2-3,TRBD2,-,TGCGCCAGCAGTGATTTCGGCGGGAGGGCCGGGGATACGCAGTATTTT,CASSDFGGRAGDTQYF
TRBV5-4,TRBJ2-7,TRBD1,-,TGTGCCAGCAGCCCCGTCCGGGGACAGGGTACCGAGCAGTACTTC,CASSPVRGQGTEQYF
TRBV19,TRBJ1-5,-,-,TGTGCCAGTCGTCCCCCCGGGAGGGCGGTGGGGCAGCCCCAGCATTTT,CASRPPGRAVGQPQHF
TRBV27,TRBJ1-2,-,-,TGTGCCAGCAGTTTCCTTGACAGTTCTGCTGGGGGCTACACCTTC,CASSFLDSSAGGYTF
TRBV6-6,TRBJ2-7,TRBD2,-,TGTGCCAGCAGTTACAGGAGCGGGAAGAACTACGAGCAGTACTTC,CASSYRSGKNYEQYF
TRBV6-4,TRBJ2-4,-,-,TGTGCCAGCAGTGACCGGGCAGGGGGGAAAAACATTCAGTACTTC,CASSDRAGGKNIQYF
TRBV18,TRBJ1-5,TRBD1,-,TGTGCCAGCTCTCGACAGAGGGACAGCCTTTCGGGACCCCAGCATTTT,CASSRQRDSLSGPQHF
TRBV7-2,TRBJ2-7,TRBD1,few,TGTGCCAGCAGCTTGGGACAGGGCCTGCCCTTCGAGCAGTACTTC,CASSLGQGLPFEQYF
TRBV5-4,TRBJ2-3,TRBD2,-,TGTGCCAGCAGCACTCGAGCGGGAGGCACAGATACGCAGTATTTT,CASSTRAGGTDTQYF
TRBV6-5,TRBJ2-7,TRBD2,few,TGTGCCAGCAGTTACAGTGACTTAGCGGGAGGTTACCACTTC,CASSYSDLAGGYHF